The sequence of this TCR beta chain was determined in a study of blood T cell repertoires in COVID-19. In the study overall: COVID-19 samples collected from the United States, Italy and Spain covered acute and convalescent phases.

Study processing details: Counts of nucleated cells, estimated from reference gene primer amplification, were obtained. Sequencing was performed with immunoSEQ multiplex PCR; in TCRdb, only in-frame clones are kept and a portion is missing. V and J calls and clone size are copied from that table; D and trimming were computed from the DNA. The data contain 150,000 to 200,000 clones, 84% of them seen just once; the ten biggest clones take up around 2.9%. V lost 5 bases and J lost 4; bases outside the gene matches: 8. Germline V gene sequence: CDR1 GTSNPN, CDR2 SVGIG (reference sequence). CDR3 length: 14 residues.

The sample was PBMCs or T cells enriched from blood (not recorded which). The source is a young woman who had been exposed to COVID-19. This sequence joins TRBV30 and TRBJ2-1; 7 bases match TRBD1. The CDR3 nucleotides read TGTGCCTGGTCGCTCGGCAGGGGGTACAATGAGCAGTTCTTC. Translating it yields CAWSLGRGYNEQFF.